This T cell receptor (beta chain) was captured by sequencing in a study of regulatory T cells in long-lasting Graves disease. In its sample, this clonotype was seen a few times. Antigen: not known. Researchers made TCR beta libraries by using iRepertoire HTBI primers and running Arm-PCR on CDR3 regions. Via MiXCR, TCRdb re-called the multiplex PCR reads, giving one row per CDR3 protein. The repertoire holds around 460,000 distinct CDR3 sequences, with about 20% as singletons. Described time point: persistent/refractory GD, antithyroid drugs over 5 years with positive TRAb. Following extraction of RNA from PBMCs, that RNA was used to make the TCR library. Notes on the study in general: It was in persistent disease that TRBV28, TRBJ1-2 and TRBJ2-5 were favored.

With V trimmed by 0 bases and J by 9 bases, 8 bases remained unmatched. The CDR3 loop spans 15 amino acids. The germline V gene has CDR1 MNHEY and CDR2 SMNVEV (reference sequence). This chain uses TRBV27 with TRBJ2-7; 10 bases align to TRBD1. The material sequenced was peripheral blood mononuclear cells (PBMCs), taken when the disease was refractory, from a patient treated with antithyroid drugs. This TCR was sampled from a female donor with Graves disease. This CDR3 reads CASSLSATGGWGQYF. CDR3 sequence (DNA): TGTGCCAGCAGTTTATCCGCGACAGGGGGCTGGGGGCAGTACTTC.